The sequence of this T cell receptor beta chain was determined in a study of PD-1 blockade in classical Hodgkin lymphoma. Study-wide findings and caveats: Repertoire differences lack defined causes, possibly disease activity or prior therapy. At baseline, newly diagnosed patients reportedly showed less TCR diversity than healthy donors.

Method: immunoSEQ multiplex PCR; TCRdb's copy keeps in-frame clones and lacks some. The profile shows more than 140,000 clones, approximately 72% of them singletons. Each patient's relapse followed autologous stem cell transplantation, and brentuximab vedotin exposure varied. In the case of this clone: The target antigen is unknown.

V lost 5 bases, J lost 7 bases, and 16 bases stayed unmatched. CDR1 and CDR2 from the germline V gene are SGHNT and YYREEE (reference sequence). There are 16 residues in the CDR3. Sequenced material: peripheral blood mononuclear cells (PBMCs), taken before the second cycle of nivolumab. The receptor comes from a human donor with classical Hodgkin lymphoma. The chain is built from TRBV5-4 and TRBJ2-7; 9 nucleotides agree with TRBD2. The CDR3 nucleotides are TGTGCCAGCAGACGGGGGACTAGCCGAGCTCTAGGAGAGCAGTACTTC. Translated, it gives CASRRGTSRALGEQYF.